This T cell receptor beta chain was found in a study of T cells in Graves' hyperthyroidism and ophthalmopathy. Background on the study: Specimen type is peripheral blood, collected at initial diagnosis prior to any treatment. Study conclusions and caveats: A model of 13 V-J features distinguished ophthalmopathy from stable hyperthyroidism.

Amplification of TCR beta CDR3 regions used RNA as the template. HTBI primers were the set used in a first-round RT-PCR of the TCR CDR3. TCRdb fed the multiplex PCR reads into MiXCR, producing one record per CDR3 protein. The profile shows 500,000 to 650,000 distinct CDR3 sequences, approximately 14% of them singletons. There are 14 residues in the CDR3. Deletions cut 0 bases from V and 2 bases from J, with 7 bases between. Germline V gene data show CDR1 as LGHDT and CDR2 as YNNKEL (reference sequence). Many counts were recorded for this clonotype. Its antigen is currently unknown. Exclusions: uncontrolled infection, other autoimmune disease, pregnancy, lactation. Fresh 10 ml peripheral blood yielded PBMCs.

The source material was blood. This chain links TRBV3-1 with TRBJ1-2; unclear D gene. The clonotype originates from a woman in her forties with Graves' hyperthyroidism. CDR3 residues: CASSQEGRNYGYTF. The CDR3 nucleotides read TGTGCCAGCAGCCAAGAGGGCAGGAACTATGGCTACACCTTC.